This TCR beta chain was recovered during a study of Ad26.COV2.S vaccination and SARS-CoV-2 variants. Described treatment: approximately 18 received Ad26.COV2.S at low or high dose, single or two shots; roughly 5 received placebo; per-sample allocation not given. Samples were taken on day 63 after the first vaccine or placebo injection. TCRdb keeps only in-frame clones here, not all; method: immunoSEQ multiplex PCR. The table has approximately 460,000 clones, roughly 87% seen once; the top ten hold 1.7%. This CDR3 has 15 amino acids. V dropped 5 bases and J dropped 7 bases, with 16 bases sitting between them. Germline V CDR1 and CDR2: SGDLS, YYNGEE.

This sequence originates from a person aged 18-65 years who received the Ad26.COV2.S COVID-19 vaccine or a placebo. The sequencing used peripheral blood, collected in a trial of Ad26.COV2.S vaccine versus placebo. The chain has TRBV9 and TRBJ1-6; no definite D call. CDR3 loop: CASREGTGHNSPLHF. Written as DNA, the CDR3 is TGTGCCAGCAGGGAAGGTACGGGCCACAATTCACCCCTCCACTTT.